The present T cell receptor (beta chain) was sequenced within a study of OX40 agonist ivuxolimab in advanced cancers. Assay used: immunoSEQ multiplex PCR; TCRdb lists only in-frame clones, some missing. Of 50,000 to 75,000 clones detected, more than 80% appear once; the ten largest clones hold 5.2%. Trimming took off 7 bases at V and 3 bases at J, with 19 bases between the two ends. CDR1 MDHEN and CDR2 SYDVKM come from the germline V gene. The CDR3 covers 15 residues. The receptor comes from an adult with an advanced solid tumor such as melanoma, head and neck, liver or kidney cancer. The sample here was CD4+ or CD8+ T cells sorted from blood, taken in a trial of the OX40 agonist ivuxolimab. The chain uses TRBV28 and TRBJ2-7; maybe TRBD2 (5 bases). The CDR3 loop is CASTPTDGKYYEQYF. The CDR3 bases are TGTGCCAGCACTCCCACGGACGGGAAGTACTACGAGCAGTACTTC.